Sequencing of this T cell receptor beta chain was carried out in a study of T-cell memory formation after mild COVID-19. The ends were cut back, 6 bases at V and 1 base at J, with 14 bases in the middle. This CDR3 region has 15 residues. Per the germline V gene, CDR1 is MNHNS and CDR2 is SASEGT. TCRdb passed the 5' RACE reads through MiXCR, listing each CDR3 protein once. The sample shows 550,000 to 700,000 distinct CDR3 sequences, 15% to 20% of them seen only once. The chain links TRBV6-1 to TRBJ2-3, with D perhaps TRBD2 (5 bases). This sequence originates from an adult woman who had mild COVID-19 (a few samples of this study predate the infection). Cell type and time point are not known. The sequencing sample was made of PBMCs or a T cell subset sorted from them (not recorded which). CDR3: CASRAAGLGTDTQYF. The CDR3 bases are TGTGCCAGCAGAGCGGCTGGGCTTGGCACAGATACGCAGTATTTT.